This section outlines one T cell receptor (beta chain) sequence together with its context. This sample was taken from a study of blood T cell repertoires in COVID-19. Using immunoSEQ multiplex PCR, the repertoire was profiled, and TCRdb retains in-frame clones only, with some absent. The sample comprises about 400,000 clones, 70% to 90% of which are singletons, and roughly 3.1% rests with the top ten. The CDR3 length is 17 residues. The V gene lost 0 bases and the J gene lost 2 bases, with 15 bases spanning the gap. Germline V lookup: CDR1 SGHRS, CDR2 YFSETQ. The gene calls are TRBV5-1 and TRBJ1-3; D not certain. This receptor was identified in a human donor in a cohort sampled during active COVID-19. The sample taken for sequencing was peripheral blood. CDR3: CASSLESTARTGNTIYF. The CDR3 coding sequence is TGCGCCAGCAGCTTGGAGAGTACAGCCCGTACTGGAAACACCATATATTTT.